The 21 T cell receptor beta chains in this list originate from one sample, sequenced in a study of cytomegalovirus exposure and HLA in healthy donors. The primer mix had 60 Vbeta and 13 Jbeta primers. The table came from immunoSEQ multiplex PCR; TCRdb's copy has only in-frame clones and leaves some out. The table has more than 100,000 clones, over 70% seen once. The sample was PBMCs. The receptors here all came from a female donor in good health and CMV-seropositive.

The rearrangement uses TRBV5-1 and TRBJ1-6; TRBD1 agrees at 8 bases. The CDR3 is made up of 14 amino acids. The germline CDR1 and CDR2 sequences are SGHRS and YFSETQ. Unmatched junction bases numbered 2, after V lost 1 base and J lost 8 bases. This CDR3 reads CASSLQGADSPLHF. The CDR3 DNA follows: TGCGCCAGCAGCTTGCAGGGGGCAGATTCACCCCTCCACTTT.

The chain employs TRBV5-1 and TRBJ2-7, with 8 bases matching TRBD1. CDR1 SGHRS and CDR2 YFSETQ come from the germline V gene. CDR3 length equals 14 residues. V lost 4 bases and J lost 2; bases outside the gene matches: 5. The CDR3 sequence: CASSTGQVTYEQYF. CDR3 DNA: TGCGCCAGCAGCACGGGACAGGTAACCTACGAGCAGTACTTC.

J is TRBJ2-3 and V is TRBV4-3, with 8 nucleotides matching TRBD2. This CDR3 has 20 residues. Germline CDR1 LGHNA, CDR2 YSLEER. V shed 1 base, J shed 0 bases, and the junction held 15 bases outside the gene matches. The CDR3 sequence is CASSQGYSGAGSSSTDTQYF. The CDR3 DNA reads TGCGCCAGCAGCCAAGGATATAGCGGGGCGGGGTCCTCTAGCACAGATACGCAGTATTTT.

This clone has a handful of counts. This sequence joins TRBV7-9 and TRBJ2-7; 7 bases match TRBD1. Germline CDR1 is SEHNR and CDR2 is FQNEAQ (reference sequence). There are 12 residues in the CDR3. The junction had 3 bases not matched to a gene; V was cut back by 3 bases and J by 7 bases. The CDR3: CASSFTGDEQYF. In DNA form, the CDR3 reads TGTGCCAGCAGCTTTACAGGGGATGAGCAGTACTTC.

This rearrangement joins TRBV27 to TRBJ2-7, with TRBD1 identical over 8 bases. Germline loops: CDR1 MNHEY, CDR2 SMNVEV (reference sequence). With 10 bases clipped from V and 4 bases from J, the junction kept 9 bases outside the gene matches. The CDR3 loop spans 13 amino acids. In DNA form, the CDR3 reads TGTGCCACCGCCTCCGGACAGGGTTACGAGCAGTACTTC. It yields the protein CATASGQGYEQYF.

This chain joins TRBV9 and TRBJ1-2; D call uncertain. Trimming stripped 0 bases from V and 0 bases from J, with 6 bases between. This CDR3 has 14 residues. The germline CDR1 and CDR2 sequences are SGDLS and YYNGEE. The CDR3: CASSVGTPNYGYTF. CDR3 coding DNA: TGTGCCAGCAGCGTAGGGACTCCTAACTATGGCTACACCTTC.

The sample holds one count of this clone. V usage is TRBV10-3 and J usage is TRBJ1-2; a weak D match, TRBD1 (5 bases). V gave up 0 bases and J gave up 8 bases, with 10 bases separating them. Germline CDR1 and CDR2: ENHRY and SYGVKD. The CDR3 is made up of 13 amino acids. CDR3 sequence reads: CAISESQGGGYTF. CDR3 nucleotides: TGTGCCATCAGTGAGTCGCAGGGCGGCGGCTACACCTTC.

The sample holds a few counts of this clone. This rearrangement joins TRBV4-2 to TRBJ1-2, with TRBD1 matching 7 bases. The CDR3 sequence is 14 residues long. V lost 2 bases to trimming and J lost 5 bases; unmatched junction nucleotides: 5. CDR1 is LGHNA, CDR2 YNFKEQ, per germline. CDR3 protein: CASSQSGQVYGYTF. The CDR3 DNA is TGTGCCAGCAGCCAATCAGGACAGGTTTATGGCTACACCTTC.

This rearrangement joins TRBV6-6 to TRBJ1-4; the match to TRBD1 covers 7 bases. CDR1 is MNHNY and CDR2 is SVGAGI in the germline V gene (reference sequence). V lost 7 bases to trimming and J lost 0 bases; unmatched junction nucleotides: 5. The CDR3 is 15 amino acids. For the CDR3, the DNA is TGTGCCAGCACTAATGGACAGGCAACTAATGAAAAACTGTTTTTT. Its protein is CASTNGQATNEKLFF.

This clone was recorded a few times. J is TRBJ1-3 and V is TRBV30, with unresolved D. Trimming removed 5 bases at V and 1 base at J, with 9 bases between. Germline V gives CDR1 GTSNPN, CDR2 SVGIG (reference sequence). CDR3 length equals 13 residues. This CDR3 reads CAWGLVSGNTIYF. CDR3 coding DNA: TGTGCCTGGGGACTCGTATCTGGAAACACCATATATTTT.

The chain has TRBV6-5 and TRBJ2-5; D may be TRBD1 (8 bases). The closer fit of TRBJ2-7 to the DNA end suggests the J call may be wrong. This CDR3 spans 13 amino acids. The germline V gene has CDR1 MNHEY and CDR2 SVGAGI. The CDR3 region has the DNA TGTGCCACCCAGGGGGCGGGAGCCTACGAGCAGTACTTC. Translated, it gives CATQGAGAYEQYF.

The rearrangement joins TRBV5-4 to TRBJ1-1; 7 nucleotides line up with TRBD1. Germline V gives CDR1 SGHNT, CDR2 YYREEE (reference sequence). The CDR3 has 15 residues. Unmatched junction bases numbered 5, after V lost 0 bases and J lost 3 bases. The CDR3 coding sequence is TGTGCCAGCAGCTTGGTGACAGGGAGGTACACTGAAGCTTTCTTT. Its protein is CASSLVTGRYTEAFF.

This clone was detected once. The rearrangement links TRBV15 to TRBJ2-7; D is ambiguous. V dropped 1 base and J dropped 0 bases, with 13 bases sitting between them. Germline CDR1 reads LNHNV; CDR2 reads YYDKDF (reference sequence). This CDR3 comprises 16 residues. CDR3 bases: TGTGCCACCAGCAGAGCTGACAAATTTAGCTCCTACGAGCAGTACTTC. It yields the protein CATSRADKFSSYEQYF.

In its sample, this clone was seen a few times. This rearrangement joins TRBV30 to TRBJ1-4, with a possible D match to TRBD1 (5 bases). Trimming removed 3 bases at V and 2 bases at J, with 16 bases between. This CDR3 is 16 amino acids long. CDR1 is GTSNPN and CDR2 is SVGIG in the germline V gene (reference sequence). CDR3 residues: CAWSRRGSQTNEKLFF. CDR3 DNA: TGTGCCTGGAGCCGTAGGGGTAGTCAGACTAATGAAAAACTGTTTTTT.

The rearrangement joins TRBV11-3 to TRBJ2-1; 8 nucleotides align to TRBD2. Germline V CDR1 and CDR2: SGHNT, YENEEA. The CDR3 is 16 residues long. The trim removed 1 base at V and 4 bases at J, leaving 6 bases unmatched. The CDR3 nucleotides are TGTGCCAGCAGCTTAGGCCTAGCGGGTAAATACAATGAGCAGTTCTTC. This translates into CASSLGLAGKYNEQFF.

The rearrangement links TRBV6-4 to TRBJ1-2; TRBD1 is a possible D gene (5 bases). V dropped 5 bases and J dropped 4 bases, with 14 bases sitting between them. Germline V lookup: CDR1 MRHNA, CDR2 SNTAGT. The CDR3 spans 14 residues. CDR3 nucleotides: TGTGCCAGCAGTTATGCGGGGGGATCCTATGGCTACACCTTC. It encodes CASSYAGGSYGYTF.

The V gene is TRBV6-6, the J gene TRBJ1-2, with 7 bases aligning to TRBD1. This CDR3 comprises 15 residues. The germline V gene encodes CDR1 MNHNY and CDR2 SVGAGI (reference sequence). V trimming: 5 bases; J trimming: 0 bases; junction bases outside the gene matches: 6. DNA of the CDR3: TGTGCCAGCAGTCAGACAGGGCTAGCTAACTATGGCTACACCTTC. Translation gives CASSQTGLANYGYTF.

V is TRBV19 and J is TRBJ1-5; 10 positions match TRBD1. V lost 3 bases, J lost 7 bases, and 12 bases stayed unmatched. CDR1 LNHDA and CDR2 SQIVND come from the germline V gene (reference sequence). The CDR3 length is 17 residues. CDR3 sequence: CASSIGPPGTGDQPQHF. DNA for the CDR3: TGTGCCAGTAGTATTGGCCCCCCCGGGACAGGGGACCAGCCCCAGCATTTT.

CDR3 region: CASSLAGTVREQYF. CDR3 nucleotide sequence: TGCGCCAGCAGCTTGGCAGGGACAGTACGCGAGCAGTACTTC. The V gene is TRBV5-1, the J gene TRBJ2-7, with 7 bases fitting TRBD1. From germline, CDR1 is SGHRS and CDR2 YFSETQ. CDR3 size: 14 residues. The V gene end was trimmed by 0 bases and the J gene end by 6 bases; junction bases not matched to a gene: 6.

The rearrangement joins TRBV9 to TRBJ2-7; TRBD2 might be the D (5 bases). The CDR3 sequence is 14 residues long. CDR1 SGDLS and CDR2 YYNGEE come from the germline V gene. Between the trimmed V and J ends, which lost 0 bases and 3 bases, there was a span of 10 bases. The CDR3 region is CASSVGGLSYEQYF. DNA of the CDR3: TGTGCCAGCAGCGTAGGAGGACTCAGCTACGAGCAGTACTTC.

V is TRBV5-1 and J is TRBJ2-7; 7 nucleotides align to TRBD1. This CDR3 comprises 15 residues. Germline V gives CDR1 SGHRS, CDR2 YFSETQ. With 1 base clipped from V and 1 base from J, the junction kept 5 bases outside the gene matches. The CDR3 loop is CASSLSTGASYEQYF. In DNA form, the CDR3 reads TGCGCCAGCAGCTTGTCTACAGGGGCGTCCTACGAGCAGTACTTC.